This T cell receptor (beta chain) was identified in a study of cytomegalovirus exposure and HLA in healthy donors. With 60 Vbeta and 13 Jbeta primers, the PCR was carried out. The repertoire was sequenced with immunoSEQ multiplex PCR; TCRdb's copy has only in-frame clones and lacks some. The sample consists of under 110,000 clones, roughly 82% of them appearing once. Findings of the study overall: Productive status was seen about 90% or about 30% of the time for most TCR beta V segments in an earlier analysis. Some V segments, including TRBV6-2 and TRBV6-3, were excluded as indistinguishable. Trimming of TCR beta V- and J-genes showed a link, identified in a later analysis, to a missense DCLRE1C variant. Further analysis was carried out later, and it showed several of the most significant clusters appearing linked to common viral pathogens.

Germline V gene sequence: CDR1 MNHNS, CDR2 SASEGT. V was cut by 4 bases and J by 1 base, with 7 bases left in between. This CDR3 has 13 residues. As concerns this clone: Its antigen is unknown.

V is TRBV6-1 and J is TRBJ1-1; D gene uncertain. The sample taken for sequencing was PBMCs. The receptor's source is a man in his fifties in good health and CMV-seronegative. This CDR3 is CASSVTWNTEAFF. The CDR3 nucleotides are TGTGCCAGCAGTGTTACTTGGAACACTGAAGCTTTCTTT.